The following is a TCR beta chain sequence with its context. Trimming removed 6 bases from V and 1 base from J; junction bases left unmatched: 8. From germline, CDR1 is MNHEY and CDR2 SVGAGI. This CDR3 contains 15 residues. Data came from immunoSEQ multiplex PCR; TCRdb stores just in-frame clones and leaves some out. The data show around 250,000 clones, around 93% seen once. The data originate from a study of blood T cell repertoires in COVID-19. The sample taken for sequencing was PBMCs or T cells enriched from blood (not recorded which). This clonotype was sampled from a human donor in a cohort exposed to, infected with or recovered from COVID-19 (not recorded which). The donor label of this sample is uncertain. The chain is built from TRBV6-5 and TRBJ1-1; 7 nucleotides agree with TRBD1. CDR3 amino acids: CASSQLRGTNTEAFF. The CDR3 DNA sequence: TGTGCCAGCAGCCAACTCAGGGGGACGAACACTGAAGCTTTCTTT.